One and the same sample provided the 20 T cell receptor beta chains below, sequenced in a study of T-cell reconstitution after alpha-beta-depleted transplantation in children. A TCRbeta library incorporating unique molecular identifiers was prepared. TCRdb recomputed calls from the PCR reads with MiXCR, one row per CDR3 protein. The sample carries around 490,000 distinct CDR3 sequences, roughly an eighth recorded once. The input for sequencing was PBMCs, mostly from graft donor cells, taken 180 days after TCRalphabeta/CD19-depleted stem cell transplant. These TCRs come from a female patient aged 2-15 years who had a stem cell transplant for aplastic anemia, so the T cells may come from the graft donor.

The chain employs TRBV11-3 and TRBJ2-1, with D hard to call. In germline, CDR1 is SGHNT, CDR2 YENEEA. The CDR3 is 15 amino acids. The V end lost 5 bases, the J end lost 0 bases, and 11 bases lay between the germline ends. The CDR3 DNA follows: TGTGCCAGCAGCCATGGGGATAGCTCCTACAATGAGCAGTTCTTC. It yields the protein CASSHGDSSYNEQFF.

This clonotype was picked up a small number of times. The rearrangement uses TRBV7-8 and TRBJ1-2, with D uncertain. The germline CDR1 and CDR2 sequences are SGHVS and FQNEAQ. The CDR3 length is 11 residues. V lost 11 bases and J lost 4, with 11 bases in between. The CDR3 nucleotides read TGTGCCTCCAGGAGCGGCTATGGCTACACCTTC. Its translation is CASRSGYGYTF.

This rearrangement joins TRBV5-6 to TRBJ2-1, with a tentative D call TRBD2 (5 bases). Germline V gene data show CDR1 as SGHDT and CDR2 as YYEEEE. V was pared by 0 bases and J by 10 bases, with 8 bases between. The CDR3 sequence is 12 residues long. CDR3 in amino acids: CASSLATGEQFF. The CDR3 bases are TGTGCCAGCAGCTTGGCGACGGGGGAGCAGTTCTTC.

For this clonotype: Given a much more abundant clone one base away, this may be a read error. V gene TRBV29-1 combines with J gene TRBJ2-5; the D gene could be TRBD1 or TRBD2 (6 bases each). Looked up from germline, CDR1 is SQVTM and CDR2 is ANQGSEA. Trimming left V 1 base short and J 9 bases short, with 21 bases between. The CDR3 covers 15 residues. DNA for the CDR3: TGCAGCGTTGAAGGGCGGTCTTGGGCAGGGGAGGCCCAGTACTTC. This sequence encodes CSVEGRSWAGEAQYF.

The chain couples TRBV24-1 to TRBJ2-1; 9 bases fit TRBD2. The length of the CDR3 is 17 residues. The V and J ends lost 6 bases and 5 bases, in that order; junction bases with no gene match: 13. Germline V lookup: CDR1 KGHDR, CDR2 SFDVKD. CDR3 nucleotides: TGTGCCACCAGTAGGGGCGGGAGGGCCAGGAACCACAATGAGCAGTTCTTC. Translated, it gives CATSRGGRARNHNEQFF.

The rearrangement uses TRBV20-1 and TRBJ2-7, with a possible D match to TRBD1 (6 bases). The CDR3 sequence is 11 residues long. Germline V CDR1 and CDR2: DFQATT, SNEGSKA (reference sequence). Trimming cost V 5 bases and J 7 bases, with 12 bases left between them. CDR3 residues: CSAPRGWEQYF. The CDR3 nucleotides read TGCAGTGCTCCAAGGGGGTGGGAGCAGTACTTC.

This clonotype was detected a few times. The genes are TRBV2 and TRBJ2-5, with 7 bases identical to TRBD1. Germline trimming cut 1 base from V and 7 bases from J; bases unmatched to any gene: 3. This CDR3 has 13 residues. Germline V gene sequence: CDR1 SNHLY, CDR2 FYNNEI. Written as DNA, the CDR3 is TGTGCCAGCAGTGAAGGACAGGGTGTGACCCAGTACTTC. It specifies CASSEGQGVTQYF.

This chain connects TRBV19 to TRBJ2-1; weak D call: TRBD2 (6 bases). Germline V lookup: CDR1 LNHDA, CDR2 SQIVND (reference sequence). The V end lost 3 bases, the J end lost 6 bases, and 15 bases lay between the germline ends. This CDR3 region has 15 residues. CDR3 DNA sequence: TGTGCCAGTAGTATTTTCGGGAGTAGGTCCAATGAGCAGTTCTTC. It translates to CASSIFGSRSNEQFF.

This clonotype was counted ten times or more. This chain links TRBV20-1 with TRBJ2-2, with TRBD2 as a possible D gene (6 bases). The CDR3 covers 17 residues. Trimming removed 0 bases from V and 7 bases from J, with 21 bases in between. Germline V gene data show CDR1 as DFQATT and CDR2 as SNEGSKA (reference sequence). This CDR3 reads CSARDQSSATRDGELFF. CDR3 in DNA: TGCAGTGCTAGAGATCAGTCTAGCGCCACGAGGGACGGGGAGCTGTTTTTT.

This sequence joins TRBV28 and TRBJ2-5; tentatively, D is TRBD2 (6 bases). Trimming took off 3 bases at V and 2 bases at J, with 22 bases between the two ends. Looked up from germline, CDR1 is MDHEN and CDR2 is SYDVKM. The CDR3 has 18 residues. As DNA, the CDR3 is TGTGCCAGCAGTTTTGGCCTACTAGCCCCCATTGGGCAAGAGACCCAGTACTTC. Its protein product is CASSFGLLAPIGQETQYF.

This clonotype has at least ten counts. J is TRBJ1-1 and V is TRBV29-1, with TRBD1 matching 8 bases. The V gene end was trimmed by 4 bases and the J gene end by 4 bases; junction bases not matched to a gene: 8. CDR3 size: 14 residues. Germline loops: CDR1 SQVTM, CDR2 ANQGSEA. This CDR3 reads CSVAPGQVSTEAFF. CDR3 sequence (DNA): TGCAGCGTTGCCCCGGGACAGGTATCCACTGAAGCTTTCTTT.

This clonotype was seen once. This sequence joins TRBV6-1 and TRBJ2-7; D possibly corresponds to TRBD1 (6 bases). CDR3 size: 15 residues. Trimming shortened V by 6 bases and J by 1 base, and 16 bases separated the two germline ends. CDR1 and CDR2 (germline): MNHNS, SASEGT. The CDR3 loop is CASRSTGSGSYEQYF. DNA for the CDR3: TGTGCCAGCAGGTCTACAGGGAGTGGGTCCTACGAGCAGTACTTC.

This chain joins TRBV28 and TRBJ1-1, with D unresolved. CDR1 is MDHEN and CDR2 is SYDVKM in the germline V gene. CDR3 length equals 14 residues. V lost 4 bases to trimming and J lost 2 bases, with 11 bases between them. In DNA, the CDR3 is TGTGCCAGCAGTTCATTGTGGCCTAACACTGAAGCTTTCTTT. Translation: CASSSLWPNTEAFF. Complete variable domain (other parts from reference TRBV28 and TRBJ1-1): DVKVTQSSRYLVKRTGEKVFLECVQDMDHENMFWYRQDPGLGLRLIYFSYDVKMKEKGDIPEGYSVSREKKERFSLILESASTNQTSMYLCASSSLWPNTEAFFGQGTRLTVV.

This chain links TRBV11-2 with TRBJ2-1, with 9 bases lining up with TRBD2. CDR3 length: 20 residues. Germline V gene data show CDR1 as SGHAT and CDR2 as FQNNGV. The V segment lost 1 base and the J segment 0 bases; nucleotides outside the gene matches: 13. The CDR3 nucleotides are TGTGCCAGCAGCTTAGTTCCGGCTAGCGGGACTCTAAGCTCCTACAATGAGCAGTTCTTC. Amino acids: CASSLVPASGTLSSYNEQFF.

This clonotype was picked up many times. The V and J genes are TRBV29-1 and TRBJ1-3; D perhaps matches TRBD1 (5 bases). V was cut by 1 base and J by 1 base, with 8 bases left in between. Germline-derived CDR1 and CDR2 are SQVTM and ANQGSEA. The CDR3 is 14 residues long. The CDR3 region has the DNA TGCAGCGTTGAAGCAGGGTATTCTGGAAACACCATATATTTT. This translates into CSVEAGYSGNTIYF. The whole variable domain, filled in from reference TRBV29-1 and TRBJ1-3, reads SAVISQKPSRDICQRGTSLTIQCQVDSQVTMMFWYRQQPGQSLTLIATANQGSEATYESGFVIDKFPISRPNLTFSTLTVSNMSPEDSSIYLCSVEAGYSGNTIYFGEGSWLTVV.

This clonotype turned up a few times. This chain joins TRBV6-2 or TRBV6-3 and TRBJ2-3; 9 bases fit TRBD1. This CDR3 comprises 14 residues. V gave up 6 bases and J gave up 5 bases; unmatched junction bases: 6. From germline, CDR1 is MNHEY and CDR2 SVGEGT. The CDR3 nucleotides read TGTGCCAGCAGGGAGGGACAGGGTAAAGATACGCAGTATTTT. As protein: CASREGQGKDTQYF.

The rearrangement links TRBV7-9 to TRBJ2-6, with 7 bases aligning to TRBD1. The CDR3 length is 17 residues. V shed 5 bases, J shed 0 bases, and the junction held 7 bases outside the gene matches. Germline V CDR1 and CDR2: SEHNR, FQNEAQ (reference sequence). The CDR3 bases are TGTGCCAGCAGCAAGCTAGGGGACAGCTCTGGGGCCAACGTCCTGACTTTC. Its translation: CASSKLGDSSGANVLTF.

This clonotype has just a few counts. V and J are TRBV7-2 and TRBJ2-7; D may correspond to TRBD1 or TRBD2 (5 bases each). Looked up from germline, CDR1 is SGHTA and CDR2 is FQGNSA. Trimming shortened V by 5 bases and J by 1 base, and 12 bases separated the two germline ends. CDR3 length equals 14 residues. CDR3 sequence (DNA): TGTGCCAGCAGCCCCCTTGGGACGTCCTACGAGCAGTACTTC. Its protein product is CASSPLGTSYEQYF.

The V gene is TRBV27, the J gene TRBJ2-7, with D possibly TRBD1 on 6 matching bases. The length of the CDR3 is 17 residues. Trimming removed 1 base from V and 3 bases from J, with 19 bases in between. Germline V gene lookup returns CDR1 MNHEY and CDR2 SMNVEV (reference sequence). As DNA, the CDR3 is TGTGCCAGCAGTTTATTGGGCCTAGCAGGGGTTAACTACGAGCAGTACTTC. This sequence encodes CASSLLGLAGVNYEQYF.

This clonotype came up a few times. The chain has TRBV4-3 and TRBJ2-5; 8 nucleotides agree with TRBD1. CDR3 length: 13 amino acids. J gave up 7 bases and V 4 bases, and 5 bases lay outside the gene matches. Looked up from germline, CDR1 is LGHNA and CDR2 is YSLEER. Written as DNA, the CDR3 is TGCGCCAGCAGCCTAGGGACAGGCGGGACCCAGTACTTC. Translated: CASSLGTGGTQYF.